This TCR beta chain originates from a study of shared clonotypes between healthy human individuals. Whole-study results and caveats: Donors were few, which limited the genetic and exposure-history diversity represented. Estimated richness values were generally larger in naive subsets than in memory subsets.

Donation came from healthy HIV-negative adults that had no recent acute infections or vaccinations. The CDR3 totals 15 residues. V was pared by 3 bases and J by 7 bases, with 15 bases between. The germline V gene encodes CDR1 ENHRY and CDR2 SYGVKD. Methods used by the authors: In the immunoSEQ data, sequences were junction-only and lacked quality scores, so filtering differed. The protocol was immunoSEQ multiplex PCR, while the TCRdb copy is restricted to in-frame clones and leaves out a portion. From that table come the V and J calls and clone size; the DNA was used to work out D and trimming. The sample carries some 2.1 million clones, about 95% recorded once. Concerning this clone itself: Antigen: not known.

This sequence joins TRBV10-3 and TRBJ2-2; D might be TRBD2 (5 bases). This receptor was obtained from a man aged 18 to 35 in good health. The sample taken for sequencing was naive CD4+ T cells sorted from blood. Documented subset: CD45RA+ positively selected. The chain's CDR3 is CAISEGPAEVGELFF. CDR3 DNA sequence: TGTGCCATCAGTGAAGGGCCGGCGGAGGTCGGGGAGCTGTTTTTT.